These 14 T cell receptor beta chains were all obtained from the same sample, sequenced in a study of cytomegalovirus exposure and HLA in healthy donors. The primer mix had 60 Vbeta and 13 Jbeta primers. Repertoires were generated with immunoSEQ multiplex PCR, while TCRdb's copy carries only in-frame clones and drops some. The table has approximately 90,000 clones, under 9% seen once. The sequencing input was PBMCs. The receptors shown here come from a middle-aged man in good health and CMV-seronegative.

V is TRBV9 and J is TRBJ2-2; 7 nucleotides align to TRBD2. The germline V gene encodes CDR1 SGDLS and CDR2 YYNGEE. The CDR3 sequence is 15 residues long. The trim removed 2 bases at V and 5 bases at J, leaving 6 bases unmatched. The CDR3 region is CASSVGGSHTGELFF. In nucleotides, the CDR3 is TGTGCCAGCAGCGTCGGCGGGAGTCATACCGGGGAGCTGTTTTTT.

This clone turned up a few times. The chain recombines TRBV18 with TRBJ2-3, with 7 bases identical to TRBD1. The CDR3 is 15 residues long. The ends lost 4 bases at V and 4 bases at J; junction bases unmatched: 8. Germline V lookup: CDR1 KGHSH, CDR2 LQKENI. This CDR3 is CASSQGGDRADTQYF. The CDR3 DNA follows: TGTGCCAGCTCACAAGGGGGCGACCGGGCAGATACGCAGTATTTT.

This clone was seen a few times. Here the CDR3 reads CATSEGPGQRNEKLFF. The CDR3 DNA is TGTGCCACCAGCGAAGGGCCGGGACAAAGAAATGAAAAACTGTTTTTT. The chain has TRBV15 and TRBJ1-4; D might be TRBD1 (6 bases). V shed 5 bases and J shed 5 bases, with 18 bases lying between them. This CDR3 contains 16 residues. Germline V gene sequence: CDR1 LNHNV, CDR2 YYDKDF (reference sequence).

This clone turned up a few times. The V and J genes are TRBV4-1 and TRBJ1-4; D possibly corresponds to TRBD1 (6 bases). V was cut by 3 bases and J by 5 bases, with 16 bases left in between. The CDR3 contains 16 residues. Germline V gene sequence: CDR1 MGHRA, CDR2 YSYEKL. DNA for the CDR3: TGCGCCAGCAGCCACGGGGGGGCGCCTACCAATGAAAAACTGTTTTTT. It is translated as CASSHGGAPTNEKLFF.

The V and J genes are TRBV11-2 and TRBJ2-5; a weak D match, TRBD2 (5 bases). There are 11 residues in the CDR3. V was trimmed by 4 bases and J by 10 bases, leaving 10 bases between them. Germline CDR1 SGHAT, CDR2 FQNNGV. The CDR3 DNA follows: TGTGCCAGCAGCTCGCAACGGGACCAGTACTTC. The encoded protein is CASSSQRDQYF.

This clone was counted between two and nine times. The chain employs TRBV19 and TRBJ2-3, with D maybe TRBD1 (6 bases). Germline V gives CDR1 LNHDA, CDR2 SQIVND (reference sequence). V was pared by 3 bases and J by 0 bases, with 10 bases between. CDR3 size: 15 residues. DNA for the CDR3: TGTGCCAGTAGTATGACAGGTGCTAGCACAGATACGCAGTATTTT. It translates to CASSMTGASTDTQYF.

This rearrangement joins TRBV7-8 to TRBJ2-3, with a tentative D call TRBD2 (6 bases). V was pared by 5 bases and J by 3 bases, with 15 bases between. Germline lookup yields CDR1 SGHVS and CDR2 FQNEAQ. This CDR3 has 15 amino acids. The CDR3, as DNA: TGTGCCAGCAGCGGAACGGGAGCCACTACAGATACGCAGTATTTT. Translating gives CASSGTGATTDTQYF.

V is TRBV2 and J is TRBJ1-1; D call uncertain. The CDR3 runs 16 residues. Germline V CDR1 and CDR2: SNHLY, FYNNEI. With 3 bases removed from V and 3 bases from J, the gap between germline ends came to 17 bases. CDR3 in DNA: TGTGCCAGCAGTGAGGGCCCGGGGAGGGTGGACACTGAAGCTTTCTTT. Residues: CASSEGPGRVDTEAFF. The full variable domain, with the rest looked up from reference TRBV2 and TRBJ1-1, is EPEVTQTPSHQVTQMGQEVILRCVPISNHLYFYWYRQILGQKVEFLVSFYNNEISEKSEIFDDQFSVERPDGSNFTLKIRSTKLEDSAMYFCASSEGPGRVDTEAFFGQGTRLTVV.

This chain connects TRBV7-9 to TRBJ1-2; 11 bases are a match to TRBD1. This CDR3 has 12 amino acids. Per germline, CDR1 SEHNR and CDR2 FQNEAQ (reference sequence). Trimming at V came to 4 bases and at J to 12 bases, leaving 4 bases not matched to a gene. The DNA for the CDR3 is TGTGCCAGCAGCTGGGGACAGGGGGAGAACACCTTC. Its protein product is CASSWGQGENTF.

The V gene is TRBV10-3, the J gene TRBJ1-1, with 7 bases identical to TRBD1. V lost 10 bases to trimming and J lost 3 bases; unmatched junction nucleotides: 5. This CDR3 is built from 12 residues. The germline V gene has CDR1 ENHRY and CDR2 SYGVKD. CDR3 protein: CATKGTDTEAFF. The DNA of the CDR3 is TGTGCCACTAAAGGGACAGACACTGAAGCTTTCTTT.

The rearrangement joins TRBV5-1 to TRBJ2-2, with TRBD2 as a possible D gene (5 bases). The CDR3 length is 15 residues. CDR1 SGHRS and CDR2 YFSETQ come from the germline V gene. Deletions cut 4 bases from V and 0 bases from J, with 10 bases between. CDR3 protein: CASSPGLTNTGELFF. CDR3 nucleotide sequence: TGCGCCAGCAGCCCCGGACTTACGAACACCGGGGAGCTGTTTTTT.

This clone was seen more than once but under ten times. The chain recombines TRBV6-5 with TRBJ1-1; D not resolved. CDR3 size: 15 residues. CDR1 MNHEY and CDR2 SVGAGI come from the germline V gene. With 0 bases removed from V and 1 base from J, the gap between germline ends came to 9 bases. The CDR3 spells CASSYSLAENTEAFF. Here the CDR3 DNA reads TGTGCCAGCAGTTACTCTTTAGCAGAGAACACTGAAGCTTTCTTT.

This clone has only a few counts. The V call is TRBV5-4, the J call TRBJ1-4; a weak D match, TRBD1 (5 bases). Trimming took off 2 bases at V and 3 bases at J, with 23 bases between the two ends. Looked up from germline, CDR1 is SGHNT and CDR2 is YYREEE (reference sequence). The CDR3 length is 19 residues. In nucleotides, the CDR3 is TGTGCCAGCAGCTTAGGGGAGGCTGGGACTCCGAAGGCTAATGAAAAACTGTTTTTT. This sequence encodes CASSLGEAGTPKANEKLFF.

This clone was picked up a small number of times. The V and J genes are TRBV9 and TRBJ1-1, with 8 bases that match TRBD1. The CDR3 is 14 amino acids. The junction had 12 bases not matched to a gene; V was cut back by 7 bases and J by 7 bases. Germline loops: CDR1 SGDLS, CDR2 YYNGEE. Written as DNA, the CDR3 is TGTGCCAGCTCTAGGACAGGGTTAAAAGGTGAAGCTTTCTTT. Translation: CASSRTGLKGEAFF.